By share, the clone carrying this T cell receptor beta chain counts as medium-sized (0.01 to 0.1%). The data derive from a study of blood T cell repertoires in COVID-19. Per the authors' pipeline: Amplification of reference gene primers was used by the study to estimate nucleated cell counts. The method was immunoSEQ multiplex PCR; TCRdb's version includes in-frame clones alone and lacks a portion of them. For V, J and clone size, that table is used; D and trimming come from the DNA. The sample includes 45,000 to 55,000 clones, around four fifths of them seen just once. The CDR3 is made up of 14 amino acids. Germline V gives CDR1 LGHDT, CDR2 YNNKEL (reference sequence). V was pared by 3 bases and J by 4 bases, with 12 bases between.

This TCR was recovered from a human donor in a cohort sampled during active COVID-19. Sequencing was performed on peripheral blood. The rearrangement links TRBV3-1 (or the pseudogene TRBV3-2) to TRBJ1-2; the D gene is possibly TRBD1 (5 bases). The CDR3, as DNA: TGTGCCAGCAGCCACGGGGGGTTGGGCTATGGCTACACCTTC. It encodes CASSHGGLGYGYTF.